This T cell receptor beta chain was sequenced during a study of T cell responses to AZD1222 COVID-19 vaccine. Sequencing was performed with immunoSEQ multiplex PCR; in TCRdb, only in-frame clones are kept and a portion is missing. The sample consists of tens of thousands of clones, around 80% of them appearing once. Whether given at about 4 or about 12 weeks, second doses were pooled. The material was peripheral blood, obtained 28 days after the second AZD1222 dose. This TCR was recovered from an adult who received the AZD1222 COVID-19 vaccine.

CDR3 region: CASSLRGATNTGELFF. The CDR3 DNA is TGTGCCAGCAGTTTACGCGGGGCGACGAACACCGGGGAGCTGTTTTTT. V and J are TRBV27 and TRBJ2-2; possible D gene TRBD2, 6 bases. This CDR3 comprises 16 residues. Trimming stripped 2 bases from V and 0 bases from J, with 10 bases between. Germline-derived CDR1 and CDR2 are MNHEY and SMNVEV (reference sequence).